A single sample is the source of the 29 T cell receptor beta chains below, sequenced in a study of PD-1 blockade in classical Hodgkin lymphoma (dated by TCRdb to the early 2020s). Libraries were constructed by the immunoSEQ multiplex PCR assay. Not all clones reach the TCRdb copy of this immuneACCESS table, which keeps in-frame sequences only. Checked studies attribute under half of the gap to unresolved V genes and leave the rest unexplained. The sample profile shows 46,000 or so clones; around 80% of them were found once. Jointly, the top ten make up over 35% of the sample. The meaning of the sample's time point label: cycle 4 day 1 (C4D1), after around six weeks of nivolumab. All trial patients had relapsed after autologous stem cell transplantation, with cohorts A, B and C differing in prior brentuximab vedotin exposure. Here the sequenced sample was peripheral blood mononuclear cells (PBMCs), taken before the fourth cycle of nivolumab. Receptor source: a human donor with classical Hodgkin lymphoma.

This chain uses TRBV5-8 with TRBJ2-5; D perhaps matches TRBD2 (5 bases). The germline V gene has CDR1 SGHTS and CDR2 YDEGEE. The CDR3 extends over 14 amino acids. Between the trimmed V and J ends, which lost 0 bases and 2 bases, there was a span of 8 bases. CDR3 residues: CASSLDGLQETQYF. The DNA for the CDR3 is TGTGCCAGCAGCTTGGATGGACTGCAAGAGACCCAGTACTTC.

The genes are TRBV6-6 and TRBJ2-7, with 10 bases that match TRBD1. The CDR3 spans 15 residues. The J segment lost 3 bases and the V segment lost 6 bases, leaving 8 bases of the junction unmatched. CDR1 is MNHNY, CDR2 SVGAGI, per germline (reference sequence). The CDR3 is CASRRTGGPIYEQYF. CDR3 nucleotide sequence: TGTGCCAGCAGACGGACAGGGGGACCAATCTACGAGCAGTACTTC.

The chain carries TRBV4-3 and TRBJ2-1; 7 nucleotides align to TRBD1. V was clipped by 4 bases and J by 7 bases; unmatched bases: 10. This CDR3 region has 15 residues. Germline V lookup: CDR1 LGHNA, CDR2 YSLEER. The CDR3 reads CASSLKPTGNNEQFF. CDR3 DNA sequence: TGCGCCAGCAGCCTAAAACCGACAGGGAATAATGAGCAGTTCTTC.

This chain uses TRBV18 with TRBJ2-1; D is unclear. Germline V lookup: CDR1 KGHSH, CDR2 LQKENI. The length of the CDR3 is 16 residues. Trimming took off 3 bases at V and 0 bases at J, with 12 bases between the two ends. CDR3 bases: TGTGCCAGCTCACCCCCCGGAACCCGCTCCTACAATGAGCAGTTCTTC. Translating it yields CASSPPGTRSYNEQFF.

The table lists this clone with a few counts. The CDR3 loop is CASSQDDRGEKLFF. DNA of the CDR3: TGCGCCAGCAGCCAGGACGACAGGGGAGAAAAACTGTTTTTT. J is TRBJ1-4 and V is TRBV4-3; 8 bases line up with TRBD1. Looked up from germline, CDR1 is LGHNA and CDR2 is YSLEER. V shed 3 bases and J 8 bases; nucleotides not matched to a gene: 5. The CDR3 has 14 residues.

The chain employs TRBV9 and TRBJ1-6, with D maybe TRBD1 (5 bases). Germline V gene data show CDR1 as SGDLS and CDR2 as YYNGEE. CDR3 length equals 13 residues. In DNA, the CDR3 is TGTGCAAAGCAGGGCTCCTATAATTCACCCCTCCACTTT. Amino acid sequence: CAKQGSYNSPLHF.

V is TRBV29-1 and J is TRBJ2-5; D is ambiguous. In germline, CDR1 is SQVTM, CDR2 ANQGSEA. The ends were cut back, 3 bases at V and 5 bases at J, with 10 bases in the middle. This CDR3 has 12 residues. The CDR3 sequence is CSVDSRWETQYF. The CDR3 nucleotides are TGCAGCGTTGATTCTCGCTGGGAGACCCAGTACTTC. Full variable domain (rest looked up from reference TRBV29-1 and TRBJ2-5): SAVISQKPSRDICQRGTSLTIQCQVDSQVTMMFWYRQQPGQSLTLIATANQGSEATYESGFVIDKFPISRPNLTFSTLTVSNMSPEDSSIYLCSVDSRWETQYFGPGTRLLVL.

This rearrangement joins TRBV30 to TRBJ1-2, with D possibly TRBD1 on 5 matching bases. Germline V gives CDR1 GTSNPN, CDR2 SVGIG (reference sequence). Trimming removed 0 bases from V and 6 bases from J, with 5 bases in between. The CDR3 extends over 11 amino acids. The CDR3 reads CAWSVGHGYTF. As DNA, the CDR3 is TGTGCCTGGAGTGTGGGGCATGGCTACACCTTC.

The J gene is TRBJ2-5, the V gene TRBV9, with TRBD1 as a possible D gene (6 bases). The CDR3 covers 14 residues. CDR1 and CDR2 (germline): SGDLS, YYNGEE. V lost 4 bases and J lost 3, with 13 bases in between. The CDR3: CASSRTGQKETQYF. The CDR3 nucleotides are TGTGCCAGCAGCCGGACTGGACAGAAAGAGACCCAGTACTTC.

This sequence joins TRBV15 and TRBJ2-7; 9 nucleotides agree with TRBD2. The CDR3 spans 15 residues. Germline loops: CDR1 LNHNV, CDR2 YYDKDF (reference sequence). With 5 bases clipped from V and 6 bases from J, the junction kept 11 bases outside the gene matches. CDR3 sequence reads: CATSGRLAGLGEQYF. The CDR3 nucleotides read TGTGCCACCAGCGGCCGGCTAGCGGGGTTAGGCGAGCAGTACTTC.

The chain couples TRBV4-2 to TRBJ2-1, with D hard to call. The CDR3 runs 17 residues. Germline V lookup: CDR1 LGHNA, CDR2 YNFKEQ. The V end lost 3 bases, the J end lost 4 bases, and 19 bases lay between the germline ends. CDR3 DNA sequence: TGTGCCAGCAGCCAGGGCCCCTTTTCGCCGGAGTACAATGAGCAGTTCTTC. Translation: CASSQGPFSPEYNEQFF.

This rearrangement joins TRBV5-5 to TRBJ2-2, with D unclear. The CDR3 sequence is 11 residues long. Germline V gene lookup returns CDR1 SGHKS and CDR2 YYEKEE (reference sequence). Trimming removed 6 bases from V and 7 bases from J, with 7 bases in between. Here the CDR3 DNA reads TGTGCCAGCACCCCCGGCGGGGAGCTGTTTTTT. Encoded protein: CASTPGGELFF.

The chain has TRBV5-4 and TRBJ1-6; D possibly corresponds to TRBD1 (5 bases). Germline V gives CDR1 SGHNT, CDR2 YYREEE (reference sequence). V was shortened by 4 bases and J by 4 bases, with 12 bases between the two germline ends. CDR3 length equals 15 residues. The CDR3 DNA reads TGTGCCAGCAGCCCTACAGGAATTTATAATTCACCCCTCCACTTT. It codes for CASSPTGIYNSPLHF.

This chain uses TRBV9 with TRBJ1-1; possible D gene TRBD1, 6 bases. CDR1 and CDR2 (germline): SGDLS, YYNGEE. Trimming took 4 bases from V and 1 from J, leaving 11 bases between them. The CDR3 sequence is 14 residues long. Here the CDR3 DNA reads TGTGCCAGCAGCACACAGGGTTGGAACACTGAAGCTTTCTTT. It is translated as CASSTQGWNTEAFF.

The chain employs TRBV7-2 and TRBJ1-3, with TRBD1 as a possible D gene (5 bases). This CDR3 has 16 residues. The ends were cut back, 2 bases at V and 0 bases at J, with 11 bases in the middle. CDR1 is SGHTA, CDR2 FQGNSA, per germline. The CDR3 is CASSLTGGVSGNTIYF. CDR3 DNA sequence: TGTGCCAGCAGCTTAACGGGGGGGGTCTCTGGAAACACCATATATTTT.

The chain links TRBV5-5 to TRBJ1-3; unclear D gene. The CDR3 covers 15 residues. V was pared by 0 bases and J by 0 bases, with 7 bases between. CDR1 and CDR2 from the germline V gene are SGHKS and YYEKEE (reference sequence). The CDR3: CASSLAVSSGNTIYF. The CDR3 DNA reads as TGTGCCAGCAGCTTGGCCGTTAGCTCTGGAAACACCATATATTTT.

J is TRBJ2-1 and V is TRBV2; no clear D gene. The CDR3 sequence is 15 residues long. The V gene lost 6 bases and the J gene lost 1 base, with 13 bases spanning the gap. Looked up from germline, CDR1 is SNHLY and CDR2 is FYNNEI. This CDR3 is CASRGATLSYNEQFF. The CDR3 nucleotides read TGTGCCAGCAGGGGTGCGACCTTATCCTACAATGAGCAGTTCTTC.

The rearrangement joins TRBV4-1 to TRBJ1-4; the match to TRBD1 covers 8 bases. Germline loops: CDR1 MGHRA, CDR2 YSYEKL. CDR3 length equals 16 residues. V was clipped by 5 bases and J by 5 bases; unmatched bases: 10. CDR3 in DNA: TGCGCCAGCAGCTCATCAAAGACAGGGGAAAATGAAAAACTGTTTTTT. The encoded protein is CASSSSKTGENEKLFF.

The V gene is TRBV9, the J gene TRBJ1-5; TRBD1 is a possible D gene (6 bases). CDR1 and CDR2 from the germline V gene are SGDLS and YYNGEE. The V end was cut by 4 bases, the J end by 6 bases, with 17 bases between. The CDR3 length is 15 residues. DNA for the CDR3: TGTGCCAGCAGCCCCGAAGGGGGGCAGTTTCAGCCCCAGCATTTT. Translation: CASSPEGGQFQPQHF.

Only one count was recorded for this clone. This sequence joins TRBV4-1 and TRBJ1-2; 8 bases fit TRBD1. Germline-derived CDR1 and CDR2 are MGHRA and YSYEKL. The length of the CDR3 is 15 residues. J gave up 4 bases and V 0 bases, and 4 bases lay outside the gene matches. DNA for the CDR3: TGCGCCAGCAGCCAAGAGGTCAGGGGGCCCTATGGCTACACCTTC. Its protein product is CASSQEVRGPYGYTF.

The V and J genes are TRBV29-1 and TRBJ2-7; TRBD1 or TRBD2 may be the D gene (5 bases each). Germline CDR1 and CDR2: SQVTM and ANQGSEA. V dropped 7 bases and J dropped 2 bases, with 15 bases sitting between them. The CDR3 runs 13 residues. For the CDR3, the DNA is TGCAGCGCCCGGACTGGGGCGGCCTACGAGCAGTACTTC. Residues: CSARTGAAYEQYF.

The V call is TRBV7-2, the J call TRBJ2-3, with a tentative D call TRBD1 (5 bases). Germline V gives CDR1 SGHTA, CDR2 FQGNSA. The CDR3 length is 14 residues. V lost 6 bases to trimming and J lost 2 bases, with 12 bases between them. DNA of the CDR3: TGTGCCAGCAGTCCCGACAGCTTCACAGATACGCAGTATTTT. Translation: CASSPDSFTDTQYF.

This sequence joins TRBV28 and TRBJ1-5; possibly TRBD1 for D (5 bases). The CDR3 loop spans 16 amino acids. Trimming cost V 6 bases and J 4 bases, with 19 bases left between them. Germline V gives CDR1 MDHEN, CDR2 SYDVKM. The chain's CDR3 is CASSLGDWGKNQPQHF. Written as DNA, the CDR3 is TGTGCCAGCAGCTTGGGAGACTGGGGGAAGAATCAGCCCCAGCATTTT. The full variable domain, rest sourced from reference TRBV28 and TRBJ1-5, is DVKVTQSSRYLVKRTGEKVFLECVQDMDHENMFWYRQDPGLGLRLIYFSYDVKMKEKGDIPEGYSVSREKKERFSLILESASTNQTSMYLCASSLGDWGKNQPQHFGDGTRLSIL.

This rearrangement joins TRBV11-2 to TRBJ1-4; possibly TRBD1 for D (5 bases). The germline gives CDR1 SGHAT, CDR2 FQNNGV. V lost 3 bases and J 3 bases, leaving 11 bases between the germline ends. The CDR3 runs to 15 residues. DNA of the CDR3: TGTGCCAGCAGCTTTGAGGGACGTCCTAATGAAAAACTGTTTTTT. It is translated as CASSFEGRPNEKLFF.

The chain uses TRBV7-9 and TRBJ1-6, with D possibly matching TRBD1 (5 bases). Looked up from germline, CDR1 is SEHNR and CDR2 is FQNEAQ (reference sequence). The CDR3 spans 16 residues. Trimming pared 4 bases from V and 0 bases from J, leaving 10 bases between. CDR3 sequence: CASSSGRNSYNSPLHF. CDR3 in DNA: TGTGCCAGCAGCTCGGGACGGAACTCCTATAATTCACCCCTCCACTTT.

This clone was recorded many times. The same CDR3 also results from other DNA sequences found in this sample. The chain joins TRBV7-2 to TRBJ1-1; no firm D call. The CDR3 consists of 13 residues. Looked up from germline, CDR1 is SGHTA and CDR2 is FQGNSA. Trimming took 6 bases from V and 2 from J, leaving 10 bases between them. The CDR3 DNA reads TGTGCCAGCAGTTCCGGGCCAAACACTGAAGCTTTCTTT. It codes for CASSSGPNTEAFF.

This clone was detected a few times. The genes are TRBV9 and TRBJ2-4; 8 nucleotides align to TRBD2. The CDR3 is 16 residues long. Germline V gene lookup returns CDR1 SGDLS and CDR2 YYNGEE. The V and J ends lost 4 bases and 5 bases, in that order; junction bases with no gene match: 11. CDR3: CASSLSGGLSQNIQYF. CDR3 nucleotide sequence: TGTGCCAGCAGCCTTTCGGGGGGGCTAAGCCAAAACATTCAGTACTTC.

The chain joins TRBV11-3 to TRBJ2-3; 7 nucleotides agree with TRBD1. Germline V lookup: CDR1 SGHNT, CDR2 YENEEA. Germline trimming cut 3 bases from V and 0 bases from J; bases unmatched to any gene: 3. CDR3 length: 15 amino acids. CDR3 sequence reads: CASSFGTASTDTQYF. Here the CDR3 DNA reads TGTGCCAGCAGCTTCGGGACAGCTAGCACAGATACGCAGTATTTT.

The chain links TRBV18 to TRBJ1-1; the D is unclear. Germline lookup yields CDR1 KGHSH and CDR2 LQKENI. The CDR3 has 15 residues. Trimming took 2 bases from V and 1 from J, leaving 11 bases between them. The CDR3 region is CASSPGELSNTEAFF. In DNA form, the CDR3 reads TGTGCCAGCTCACCAGGGGAGCTCTCGAACACTGAAGCTTTCTTT. Combining the CDR3 with reference TRBV18 and TRBJ1-1 gives the whole variable domain NAGVMQNPRHLVRRRGQEARLRCSPMKGHSHVYWYRQLPEEGLKFMVYLQKENIIDESGMPKERFSAEFPKEGPSILRIQQVVRGDSAAYFCASSPGELSNTEAFFGQGTRLTVV.